The rows below give T cell receptor beta chains drawn from one sample of a study of shared clonotypes between healthy human individuals. The protocol was immunoSEQ multiplex PCR, while the TCRdb copy is restricted to in-frame clones and leaves out a portion. This repertoire shows about 2 million clones, roughly 95% found once; its top ten account for roughly 1%. What was sequenced was naive CD8+ T cells sorted from blood. Receptors originate from a man aged 18 to 29 in good health. The CDR3 runs from the conserved cysteine through the conserved F or W.

>TRBV11-2
CASSFAGGWGQETQYF
>TRBV30
CAWSFGSTGNTIYF
>TRBV27
CASSFQGSNYGYTF
>TRBV9
CASSVQGATNEKLFF
>TRBV7-6
CASSVSGSDYEQYF
>TRBV4-1
CASRPGQGSYNEQFF
>TRBV27
CASSSPRGAPNTGELFF
>TRBV9
CASGSTGTDTQYF
>TRBV7-3
CASSRRTLPRMAQYF
>TRBV2
CASSGGPRVTNEKLFF
>TRBV6-1
CASSDLGGNSPLHF
>TRBV4-1
CASSQDWRQTYEQYF
>TRBV10-1
CASSDLGGGADNEQFF
>TRBV5-1
CASSLGESSNTEAFF
>TRBV6-1
CASSDQRDLLYGYTF
>TRBV30
CAWSPGQGNSPLHF
>TRBV5-6
CASSLVVSDEAFF
>TRBV2
CASSTGRDYGYTF
>TRBV4-1
CASRGGGNGELFF
>TRBV6-5
CASSRGTGSETQYF
>TRBV5-6
CASNILQGGDEQYF
>TRBV13
CASSHRDPYGYTF
>TRBV5-1
CASSLNSAYEQYF
>TRBV5-4
CASSGGTSVLYNEQFF
>TRBV28
CASSADMNTEAFF
>TRBV5-6
CASSFQPGLQETQYF
>TRBV5-8
CASSISATSGGAGGGELFF
>TRBV6-1
CASRTGENIQYF
>TRBV27
CASSSHGVEQYF